This T cell receptor beta chain was captured in a study of beta chain features in type 1 diabetes. The study, taken as a whole, reports: Compared to healthy donors, patients appeared to have naive, central memory and Treg TCRB repertoires that were more alike.

The whole isolated RNA underwent reverse transcription, so sequencing captured expressed TCRB transcripts. The data were produced by immunoSEQ multiplex PCR, yet TCRdb's version contains in-frame clones alone and is incomplete. The sample includes approximately 150,000 clones, less than 9.5% of them seen just once. This clone was seen a few times. As yet, its antigen is unknown. V dropped 0 bases and J dropped 0 bases, with 4 bases sitting between them. This CDR3 contains 14 residues. Looked up from germline, CDR1 is SGHRS and CDR2 is YFSETQ. The authors sorted CD4+ naive, central memory, regulatory and stem cell-like memory cells via CD45RO/CCR7/CD25/CD127/CD95/CD27.

Source material: central memory CD4+ T cells from blood. The chain carries TRBV5-1 and TRBJ2-1; D is ambiguous. This receptor was taken from a woman aged 18-30 years in good health. CDR3 in amino acids: CASSLGDSYNEQFF. CDR3 nucleotide sequence: TGCGCCAGCAGCTTGGGCGACTCCTACAATGAGCAGTTCTTC.